Described below is a single TCR beta chain sequence and its context. The data are from a study of blood T cell repertoires in COVID-19. The CDR3 totals 13 residues. V was pared by 7 bases and J by 7 bases, with 14 bases between. Per the authors' pipeline: Amplification with reference gene primers provided the estimates of nucleated cell counts. Only in-frame clones appear in the TCRdb table, and some are missing; sequencing was by immunoSEQ multiplex PCR. V and J calls plus clone size are reproduced from that table; the DNA served to infer D and trimming. Here the sample spans over 15,000 clones, 85% to 95% being singletons.

The rearrangement links TRBV12-3 or TRBV12-4 to TRBJ1-3, with unresolved D. Input material: peripheral blood. This receptor was taken from a human donor in a cohort sampled during active COVID-19. CDR3 DNA: TGTGCCAGCACCCCACAGTCCGCCAACACCATATATTTT. It translates to CASTPQSANTIYF.